The rows below give T cell receptor beta chains drawn from one sample of a study of blood T cell repertoires in COVID-19. Using immunoSEQ multiplex PCR, the repertoire was profiled, and TCRdb retains in-frame clones only, with some absent. The profile shows under 400,000 clones, roughly nine tenths of them singletons. The sample comprised peripheral blood. The receptors derive from a woman aged 55-70 years with COVID-19, enrolled during active disease. Both conserved end residues are part of each CDR3. The D gene is left open where the match is weak. Not every row has a clone size; where given, it reads once, few, many or a size class.

V	size	J	D	DNA	CDR3
TRBV7-9	NA	TRBJ1-6	TRBD1	TGTGCCAGCAGCCCAATCACAGGGGGTTATAATTCACCCCTCCACTTT	CASSPITGGYNSPLHF
TRBV28	NA	TRBJ2-7	TRBD2	TGTGCCAGCGCCCCGGCGGGGGGAACCTACGAGCAGTACTTC	CASAPAGGTYEQYF
TRBV9	NA	TRBJ2-5	NA	TGTGCCAGCAGCGTAGCTTTGGGTCAGGGGCAAGAGACCCAGTACTTC	CASSVALGQGQETQYF
TRBV21-1	NA	TRBJ2-3	NA	TGTGCCAGCAGCAAAGTTGGACAGGCCACTCCCACAGATACGCAGTATTTT	CASSKVGQATPTDTQYF
TRBV14	NA	TRBJ1-2	NA	TGTGCCAGCAGCCAAAAGGTCGCAGGCGCTAACTATGGCTACACCTTC	CASSQKVAGANYGYTF
TRBV5-1	NA	TRBJ2-3	NA	TGCGCCAGCAGCCCGGACTTTCATACGCAGTATTTT	CASSPDFHTQYF
TRBV18	NA	TRBJ2-7	NA	TGTGCCAGCTCACACACAGCCACGAACAACGAGCAGTACTTC	CASSHTATNNEQYF
TRBV19	NA	TRBJ1-2	NA	TGTGCCAGTCTCCCGGTGGCGCTGGGGAGCTATGGCTACACCTTC	CASLPVALGSYGYTF
TRBV7-3	once	TRBJ2-5	TRBD1	TGTGCCAGCAGCCAAAGACAGGGCGAGACCCAGTACTTC	CASSQRQGETQYF
TRBV3-1/TRBV3-2	NA	TRBJ2-5	NA	TGTGCCAGCAGCCGGCGGGAGACCCAGTACTTC	CASSRRETQYF
TRBV19	NA	TRBJ2-7	NA	TGTGCCAGTAGGCCAGGGTGGAATTCGTACGAGCAGTACTTC	CASRPGWNSYEQYF
TRBV2	NA	TRBJ2-6	TRBD1	TGTGCCAGCAGTAACCAGGGGGCTGGGGCCAACGTCCTGACTTTC	CASSNQGAGANVLTF
TRBV6-5	NA	TRBJ1-5	NA	TGTGCCAGTCGAGCAGGAGGGGAAAGAGGACAGCCCCAGCATTTT	CASRAGGERGQPQHF
TRBV5-8	NA	TRBJ1-4	NA	TGTGCCAGCAGCTTGTTACTGGACAGTAATGAAAAACTGTTTTTT	CASSLLLDSNEKLFF
TRBV11-2	NA	TRBJ1-2	NA	TGTGCCAGCAGCTTAGCAGGGGCTAACTATGGCTACACCTTC	CASSLAGANYGYTF
TRBV19	NA	TRBJ1-4	TRBD1	TGTGCCAGTAGGGGGACAGGGATCGAAAAACTGTTTTTT	CASRGTGIEKLFF
TRBV15	NA	TRBJ1-5	NA	TGTGCCACCAGCAGAGATTTAAGAGGGATGAATCAGCCCCAGCATTTT	CATSRDLRGMNQPQHF
TRBV4-1	NA	TRBJ1-1	NA	TGCGCCAGCAGCCAAGATAACTCGGGGGTCACTGAAGCTTTCTTT	CASSQDNSGVTEAFF
TRBV19	few	TRBJ1-1	NA	TGTGCCAGTGCAGAGAACACTGAAGCTTTCTTT	CASAENTEAFF
TRBV10-3	NA	TRBJ2-1	TRBD1	TGTGCCATCAGTAAGGGGAACCCTCAGGGGGATGAGCAGTTCTTC	CAISKGNPQGDEQFF
TRBV5-1	once	TRBJ1-1	TRBD1	TGCGCCAGCAGCACCGGGACAGACATTTCGAACACTGAAGCTTTCTTT	CASSTGTDISNTEAFF
TRBV18	NA	TRBJ1-2	NA	TGTGCCAGCTCACCACAGGGGAATGGAAACTATGGCTACACCTTC	CASSPQGNGNYGYTF
TRBV5-1	NA	TRBJ1-5	TRBD1	TGCGCCAGCAGCTTCGGGACAGATAGCAATCAGCCCCAGCATTTT	CASSFGTDSNQPQHF
TRBV30	NA	TRBJ1-6	NA	TGTGCCTGGGGTCGGGGAATGCTCTTTTCACCCCTCCACTTT	CAWGRGMLFSPLHF
TRBV7-3	NA	TRBJ1-1	TRBD1	TGTGCCAGCAGCTTAACCTCGACAGACAGGGCGGCTTTCTTT	CASSLTSTDRAAFF
TRBV2	NA	TRBJ1-1	NA	TGTGCCAGCAGTGAGAACAACAAGTACACTGAAGCTTTCTTT	CASSENNKYTEAFF
TRBV19	NA	TRBJ1-2	NA	TGTGCCAGTAGAACAGGGCCAGCTAACTATGGCTACACCTTC	CASRTGPANYGYTF
TRBV9	NA	TRBJ2-5	NA	TGTGCCAGCAGCGTAGGCCCAGGTTCAGAGACCCAGTACTTC	CASSVGPGSETQYF
TRBV6-5	NA	TRBJ1-2	NA	TGTGCCAGCAGGCCCGACTTGGGTGGCTATGGCTACACCTTC	CASRPDLGGYGYTF
TRBV5-1	few	TRBJ1-5	NA	TGCGCCAGCAGCCCCCTGGGGGGGTTTGATCAGCCCCAGCATTTT	CASSPLGGFDQPQHF
TRBV7-9	NA	TRBJ1-4	TRBD1	TGTGCCAGCAGATCAGACAGGGGCAATGAAAAACTGTTTTTT	CASRSDRGNEKLFF
TRBV5-1	NA	TRBJ1-1	TRBD1	TGCGCCAGCAGCCCGCGGACAGGAACGAACACTGAAGCTTTCTTT	CASSPRTGTNTEAFF
TRBV6-6	NA	TRBJ1-2	NA	TGTGCCAGCAGCCGATCGACGACAGGCACAAACTATGGCTACACCTTC	CASSRSTTGTNYGYTF
TRBV9	once	TRBJ2-3	TRBD2	TGTGCCAGCAGCGTAGGGACTAGCGGGGGGGCCTTGGTCACAGATACGCAGTATTTT	CASSVGTSGGALVTDTQYF
TRBV19	NA	TRBJ1-1	NA	TGTGCCAGTAGTAGGGGCAGCGTCCCGGATGAAGCTTTCTTT	CASSRGSVPDEAFF
TRBV6-5	NA	TRBJ1-1	NA	TGTGCCACCATGCGGGGGGGTATGAACACTGAAGCTTTCTTT	CATMRGGMNTEAFF
TRBV20-1	NA	TRBJ1-1	NA	TGCAGTGCTAGTGATTCGGCTGAAGCTTTCTTT	CSASDSAEAFF
TRBV7-9	once	TRBJ2-1	NA	TGTGCCAGCAGCTTCCAGGGTGGCTCCTACAATGAGCAGTTCTTC	CASSFQGGSYNEQFF
TRBV6-5	NA	TRBJ1-6	NA	TGTGCCAGCATCGGAGGGTCTTCACCCCTCCACTTT	CASIGGSSPLHF
TRBV18	NA	TRBJ1-5	TRBD1	TGTGCCAGCTCACCGAAGGGGGCAGGGGGCAATCAGCCCCAGCATTTT	CASSPKGAGGNQPQHF
TRBV7-3	NA	TRBJ2-1	TRBD2	TGTGCCAGCAGCTTAATCGGGACTAGCGGGGGGGTCGGTTACAATGAGCAGTTCTTC	CASSLIGTSGGVGYNEQFF
TRBV6-1	NA	TRBJ2-7	TRBD2	TGTGCCAGCAGTGAACATCCCGTTAGGGCTAGCGGGGGAACTTACGAGCAGTACTTC	CASSEHPVRASGGTYEQYF
TRBV5-5	NA	TRBJ1-2	TRBD1	TGTGCCAGCAGCCGACAGGGGGACTATGGCTACACCTTC	CASSRQGDYGYTF
TRBV10-2	NA	TRBJ1-1	NA	TGCGCCAGCAGTCCGGACAGAATGAACACTGAAGCTTTCTTT	CASSPDRMNTEAFF
TRBV7-3	NA	TRBJ2-6	NA	TGTGCCAGCAGCTTAAGCGGGGGCAGCTCTGGGGCCAACGTCCTGACTTTC	CASSLSGGSSGANVLTF